What follows are 18 T cell receptor beta chains derived from one specimen sequenced in a study of blood T cell repertoires in COVID-19. Libraries were prepared by immunoSEQ multiplex PCR; TCRdb keeps only in-frame clonotypes and omits some of them. The sample has 110,000 or so clones, about three quarters seen once; the top ten hold less than 7.5%. Material for sequencing was peripheral blood. The receptors shown here come from a man aged 65-85 years with acute or convalescent COVID-19.

The chain has TRBV5-5 and TRBJ2-6; D unresolved. From germline, CDR1 is SGHKS and CDR2 YYEKEE (reference sequence). V dropped 4 bases and J dropped 0 bases, with 17 bases sitting between them. The CDR3 sequence is 18 residues long. CDR3 region: CASSPSNTLSSGANVLTF. The CDR3 nucleotides read TGTGCCAGCAGCCCCTCCAATACCTTGAGCTCTGGGGCCAACGTCCTGACTTTC.

This sequence joins TRBV30 and TRBJ2-5, with 8 bases aligning to TRBD1. Germline CDR1 reads GTSNPN; CDR2 reads SVGIG (reference sequence). The junction had 9 bases not matched to a gene; V was cut back by 5 bases and J by 4 bases. This CDR3 comprises 14 residues. For the CDR3, the DNA is TGTGCCTGGGACCGGCAGGGGGCTCGAGAGACCCAGTACTTC. Its protein is CAWDRQGARETQYF.

The CDR3 region has the DNA TGTGCCAGCTCACCAGAGACTAGCGGGGCCAAAGATACGCAGTATTTT. Protein sequence: CASSPETSGAKDTQYF. This rearrangement joins TRBV18 to TRBJ2-3; 11 bases are shared with TRBD2. Germline V gene data show CDR1 as KGHSH and CDR2 as LQKENI. This CDR3 region has 16 residues. After removal of 2 bases from V and 5 bases from J, the junction contained 6 bases not matched to a gene.

This clone has only a few counts. J is TRBJ1-2 and V is TRBV9; 7 nucleotides line up with TRBD1. Germline CDR1 SGDLS, CDR2 YYNGEE. This CDR3 is built from 17 residues. The V segment lost 3 bases and the J segment 4 bases; nucleotides outside the gene matches: 15. The CDR3 bases are TGTGCCAGCAGCGATGACGCCGAGACAGGGATTCCCTATGGCTACACCTTC. Translating gives CASSDDAETGIPYGYTF.

The gene calls are TRBV18 and TRBJ1-1, with D possibly TRBD1 on 6 matching bases. The V gene's germline CDR1 is KGHSH and CDR2 LQKENI. The CDR3 runs to 13 residues. Trimming left V 6 bases short and J 4 bases short, with 12 bases between. The CDR3 reads CASSGQPGTEAFF. The DNA for the CDR3 is TGTGCCAGCTCCGGACAGCCGGGCACTGAAGCTTTCTTT.

The chain links TRBV7-3 to TRBJ2-5, with 8 nucleotides matching TRBD1. Germline CDR1 SGHTA, CDR2 FQGTGA. V dropped 4 bases and J dropped 5; count of bases not matched to a gene: 6. The CDR3 contains 14 residues. CDR3 residues: CASSSRGHGETQYF. The CDR3 coding sequence is TGTGCCAGCAGCTCCAGGGGGCACGGGGAGACCCAGTACTTC. Using reference TRBV7-3 and TRBJ2-5 for the parts outside the CDR3, the full variable domain is GAGVSQTPSNKVTEKGKYVELRCDPISGHTALYWYRQSLGQGPEFLIYFQGTGAADDSGLPNDRFFAVRPEGSVSTLKIQRTERGDSAVYLCASSSRGHGETQYFGPGTRLLVL.

V is TRBV7-9 and J is TRBJ1-6; 7 nucleotides align to TRBD1. Germline V gene data show CDR1 as SEHNR and CDR2 as FQNEAQ (reference sequence). The CDR3 is 15 amino acids. J was trimmed by 7 bases and V by 1 base; bases with no gene match: 4. CDR3 sequence reads: CASSLGGTENSPLHF. The CDR3 nucleotides read TGTGCCAGCAGCTTAGGAGGGACAGAAAATTCACCCCTCCACTTT.

The J gene is TRBJ2-3, the V gene TRBV27; a possible D gene is TRBD1 (6 bases). Trimming stripped 5 bases from V and 0 bases from J, with 15 bases between. Germline lookup yields CDR1 MNHEY and CDR2 SMNVEV (reference sequence). The length of the CDR3 is 16 residues. The CDR3 DNA reads TGTGCCAGCAGTGCCCTCAGGGGTTATAGCACAGATACGCAGTATTTT. This gives the protein CASSALRGYSTDTQYF.

This clone was picked up a small number of times. The chain uses TRBV7-2 and TRBJ2-7; the D is unclear. The CDR3 is 13 residues long. V lost 0 bases and J lost 3, with 6 bases in between. Per germline, CDR1 SGHTA and CDR2 FQGNSA. The CDR3 DNA follows: TGTGCCAGCAGCTTAGCCAACAACTACGAGCAGTACTTC. This gives the protein CASSLANNYEQYF.

This clone was seen a few times. The V gene is TRBV28, the J gene TRBJ1-2; 9 bases line up with TRBD1. Per the germline V gene, CDR1 is MDHEN and CDR2 is SYDVKM. Losses at the gene ends were 7 bases for V and 5 bases for J; bases not matched to a gene: 11. The CDR3 runs to 15 residues. The CDR3 reads CASIKNRGRIYGYTF. For the CDR3, the DNA is TGTGCCAGCATCAAAAACAGGGGGCGCATATATGGCTACACCTTC.

The V and J genes are TRBV7-9 and TRBJ2-7; tentative D call: TRBD1 (6 bases). This CDR3 is 14 amino acids long. Germline lookup yields CDR1 SEHNR and CDR2 FQNEAQ (reference sequence). V lost 4 bases and J lost 6, with 16 bases in between. CDR3 in amino acids: CASSSPGAASEQYF. Here the CDR3 DNA reads TGTGCCAGCAGCTCCCCAGGGGCAGCTAGCGAGCAGTACTTC.

The chain is built from TRBV18 and TRBJ2-7; maybe TRBD1 (5 bases). This CDR3 is built from 15 residues. The germline V gene encodes CDR1 KGHSH and CDR2 LQKENI. V lost 3 bases and J 5 bases, leaving 17 bases between the germline ends. This CDR3 is CASSPSTVAGHEQYF. In DNA form, the CDR3 reads TGTGCCAGCTCACCTTCGACGGTGGCAGGGCACGAGCAGTACTTC.

V usage is TRBV19 and J usage is TRBJ1-4, with 9 bases aligning to TRBD1. This CDR3 comprises 13 residues. V trimming: 6 bases; J trimming: 7 bases; junction bases outside the gene matches: 3. Germline V gene sequence: CDR1 LNHDA, CDR2 SQIVND (reference sequence). The CDR3 DNA is TGTGCCAGTAGACAGGGGGCCGGTGAAAAACTGTTTTTT. Residues: CASRQGAGEKLFF.

The chain links TRBV19 to TRBJ1-2; D perhaps matches TRBD1 (5 bases). Looked up from germline, CDR1 is LNHDA and CDR2 is SQIVND (reference sequence). There are 15 residues in the CDR3. V lost 8 bases, J lost 2 bases, and 18 bases lay in between. CDR3 sequence: CASSRGGVRNYGYTF. For the CDR3, the DNA is TGTGCCAGTTCGCGCGGGGGAGTAAGGAACTATGGCTACACCTTC.

CDR3 loop: CASSSRPTGSGGYTF. Here the CDR3 DNA reads TGTGCCAGCAGCTCCCGCCCTACAGGGTCAGGAGGCTACACCTTC. This chain joins TRBV11-2 and TRBJ1-2; a weak D match, TRBD1 (6 bases). The CDR3 consists of 15 residues. V lost 4 bases, J lost 8 bases, and 20 bases lay in between. CDR1 is SGHAT and CDR2 is FQNNGV in the germline V gene.

The V gene is TRBV2, the J gene TRBJ2-3; 13 nucleotides line up with TRBD2. V was clipped by 6 bases and J by 4 bases; unmatched bases: 16. Germline V gives CDR1 SNHLY, CDR2 FYNNEI. This CDR3 has 19 residues. CDR3 in DNA: TGTGCCAGCAGCCTTAGGAACTCACTAGCGGGAGGGCCCTCAGATACGCAGTATTTT. Amino acid sequence: CASSLRNSLAGGPSDTQYF.

This chain joins TRBV18 and TRBJ2-1; 12 nucleotides align to TRBD2. Germline assignment: CDR1 KGHSH and CDR2 LQKENI. After removal of 2 bases from V and 10 bases from J, the junction contained 9 bases not matched to a gene. The CDR3 runs to 16 residues. The CDR3 DNA sequence: TGTGCCAGCTCACCAGTACGACTAGCGGGAGAACTAGAGCAGTTCTTC. Its translation is CASSPVRLAGELEQFF.

The V and J genes are TRBV5-1 and TRBJ2-7, with 12 bases identical to TRBD1. CDR3 length: 16 amino acids. The germline CDR1 and CDR2 sequences are SGHRS and YFSETQ. Losses at the gene ends were 3 bases for V and 4 bases for J; bases not matched to a gene: 8. The CDR3 sequence: CASSSRDRGRGYEQYF. CDR3 nucleotides: TGCGCCAGCAGCTCGCGGGACAGGGGGCGCGGGTACGAGCAGTACTTC. Based on the CDR3 plus reference TRBV5-1 and TRBJ2-7, the full variable domain is KAGVTQTPRYLIKTRGQQVTLSCSPISGHRSVSWYQQTPGQGLQFLFEYFSETQRNKGNFPGRFSGRQFSNSRSEMNVSTLELGDSALYLCASSSRDRGRGYEQYFGPGTRLTVT.